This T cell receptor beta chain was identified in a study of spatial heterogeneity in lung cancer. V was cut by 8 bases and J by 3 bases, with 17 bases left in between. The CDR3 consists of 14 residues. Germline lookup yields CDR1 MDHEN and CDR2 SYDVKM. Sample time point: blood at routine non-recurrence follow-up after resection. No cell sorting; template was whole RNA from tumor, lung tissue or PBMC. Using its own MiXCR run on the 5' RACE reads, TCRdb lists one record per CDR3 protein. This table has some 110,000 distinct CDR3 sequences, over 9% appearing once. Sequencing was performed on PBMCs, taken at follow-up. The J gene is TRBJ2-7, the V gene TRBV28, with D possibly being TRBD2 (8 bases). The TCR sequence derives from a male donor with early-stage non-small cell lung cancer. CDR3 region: CASSSGGTSYEQYF. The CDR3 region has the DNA TGTGCCAGCTCTTCAGGGGGGACTAGCTACGAGCAGTACTTC.